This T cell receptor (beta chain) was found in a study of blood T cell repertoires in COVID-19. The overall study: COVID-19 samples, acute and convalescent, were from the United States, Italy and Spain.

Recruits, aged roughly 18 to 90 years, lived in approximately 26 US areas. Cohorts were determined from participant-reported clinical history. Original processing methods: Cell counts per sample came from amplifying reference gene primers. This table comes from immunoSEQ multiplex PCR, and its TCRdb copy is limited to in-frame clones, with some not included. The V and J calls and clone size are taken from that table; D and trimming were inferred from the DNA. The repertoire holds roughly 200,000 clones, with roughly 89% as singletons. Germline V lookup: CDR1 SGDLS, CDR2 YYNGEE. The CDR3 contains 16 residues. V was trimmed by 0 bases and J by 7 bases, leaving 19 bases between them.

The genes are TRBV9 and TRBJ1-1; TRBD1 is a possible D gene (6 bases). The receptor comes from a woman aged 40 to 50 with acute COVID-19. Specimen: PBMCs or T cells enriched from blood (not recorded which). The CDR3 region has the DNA TGTGCCAGCAGCGTAGAGGCAGAACAGGGTTTTGGTGAAGCTTTCTTT. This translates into CASSVEAEQGFGEAFF. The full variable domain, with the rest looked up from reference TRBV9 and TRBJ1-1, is DSGVTQTPKHLITATGQRVTLRCSPRSGDLSVYWYQQSLDQGLQFLIQYYNGEERAKGNILERFSAQQFPDLHSELNLSSLELGDSALYFCASSVEAEQGFGEAFFGQGTRLTVV.